The sample holds a few counts of the clone carrying this TCR beta chain. The sample is drawn from a study of T cells in Graves' hyperthyroidism and ophthalmopathy. Background on the study: The blood sample was taken at first diagnosis, before treatment began.

Amplified TCR beta CDR3 regions derived from RNA transcripts. A first-round RT-PCR of the TCR CDR3 used the HTBI primer set. Via MiXCR, TCRdb re-called the multiplex PCR reads, giving one row per CDR3 protein. In the table there are 300,000 to 500,000 distinct CDR3 sequences, roughly an eighth of which are singletons. Trimming pared 5 bases from V and 3 bases from J, leaving 20 bases between. The germline V gene has CDR1 SGHTA and CDR2 FQGNSA. CDR3 length: 16 amino acids. The genes are TRBV7-2 and TRBJ2-7; the D is unclear. The receptor was derived from a man over 45 with Graves' ophthalmopathy. The sample was blood. CDR3 region: CASSKTPPSNYYEQYF. Here the CDR3 DNA reads TGTGCCAGCAGCAAAACTCCCCCGTCCAACTACTACGAGCAGTACTTC.